The T cell receptor (beta chain) under discussion was sequenced for a study of T-cell memory formation after mild COVID-19. Study as a whole: Clustering of TCRs was largely donor specific. Study conclusions and caveats: Balance between CD4 and CD8 was seen in clones contracting day 15 to 85, and a CD4+ lean was seen in later expanders. Several responding clones turned up in pre-infection memory, indicating that cross-reactive memory may have taken part. Mainly CM and EM harbored the contracting CD4+ clones; mainly EMRA harbored the CD8+ ones.

Germline V gives CDR1 KGHDR, CDR2 SFDVKD. V was shortened by 3 bases and J by 3 bases, with 14 bases between the two germline ends. This CDR3 has 15 residues. TCRdb passed the 5' RACE reads through MiXCR, listing each CDR3 protein once. In the table there are about 450,000 distinct CDR3 sequences, 23% of which are singletons. This clonotype occurred a few times. The target antigen is unknown. Sequencing used PBMCs or a T cell subset sorted from them (not recorded which). The chain carries TRBV24-1 and TRBJ2-7; maybe TRBD2 (6 bases). This TCR was sampled from an adult woman who had mild COVID-19 (a few samples of this study predate the infection). Cell type and time point are not known. The CDR3 here is CATSDPGRGSYEQYF. The CDR3 DNA sequence: TGTGCCACCAGTGATCCGGGACGGGGGAGCTACGAGCAGTACTTC.